This T cell receptor (beta chain) was captured by sequencing in a study of technical replicates of blood from a few donors (dated by TCRdb to 2015 to 2018). In the case of this clone: Its cognate antigen has yet to be identified. No qualities accompany the bases; no much larger clone lies one base away.

The CDR3 sequence holds 18 residues, the cysteine and phenylalanine included. Solely the CDR3 DNA is kept, with 54 bases framed from the first base. The germline V gene yields MDHEN for CDR1 and SYDVKM for CDR2. For this chain, trimming is 8 bases at the V end and 4 bases at the J end, and the number of junction bases without a gene match is 20. Libraries were prepared through the immunoSEQ multiplex PCR assay. The source is immuneACCESS, and TCRdb retained only in-frame sequences with V and J called. Part of the clones is not carried over; for the studies checked, unresolved V genes explain less than half of this, and the remainder is unexplained. The table for this sample lists fewer than 90,000 clones; roughly 93% of them were counted only once. Together, the top ten hold about 0.23% of the sample.

The receptor's source is a human donor in good health. The rearranged chain carries TRBV28 and TRBJ2-3; TRBD2 aligns with 8 central bases. Sequenced material: T cells isolated from PBMCs. The DNA is TGTGCCAGCGGGCCACGGGAGGGCCCTGTCATTGGTTCAGATACGCAGTATTTT. Its translation reads: CASGPREGPVIGSDTQYF.